This TCR beta chain is drawn from a study of T-cell reconstitution after alpha-beta-depleted transplantation in children. Researchers prepared the TCRbeta library using unique molecular identifiers, the study reports. TCRdb re-called the PCR reads with MiXCR, one entry per CDR3 protein. The sample consists of hundreds of thousands of distinct CDR3 sequences, roughly 18% of them appearing once. The CDR3 sequence is 16 residues long. Germline V CDR1 and CDR2: SQVTM, ANQGSEA. V lost 2 bases to trimming and J lost 2 bases; unmatched junction nucleotides: 6. This clonotype was counted a few times. The receptor was isolated from a human donor who donated a stem cell graft to a child with acute lymphoblastic leukemia. The source was PBMCs from the stem cell graft donor, collected from the stem cell graft. The chain couples TRBV29-1 to TRBJ2-2; 9 bases map to TRBD2. The CDR3 DNA is TGCAGCGTTGAATCGGCGGGAGGGCTTAACACCGGGGAGCTGTTTTTT. Translating it yields CSVESAGGLNTGELFF.